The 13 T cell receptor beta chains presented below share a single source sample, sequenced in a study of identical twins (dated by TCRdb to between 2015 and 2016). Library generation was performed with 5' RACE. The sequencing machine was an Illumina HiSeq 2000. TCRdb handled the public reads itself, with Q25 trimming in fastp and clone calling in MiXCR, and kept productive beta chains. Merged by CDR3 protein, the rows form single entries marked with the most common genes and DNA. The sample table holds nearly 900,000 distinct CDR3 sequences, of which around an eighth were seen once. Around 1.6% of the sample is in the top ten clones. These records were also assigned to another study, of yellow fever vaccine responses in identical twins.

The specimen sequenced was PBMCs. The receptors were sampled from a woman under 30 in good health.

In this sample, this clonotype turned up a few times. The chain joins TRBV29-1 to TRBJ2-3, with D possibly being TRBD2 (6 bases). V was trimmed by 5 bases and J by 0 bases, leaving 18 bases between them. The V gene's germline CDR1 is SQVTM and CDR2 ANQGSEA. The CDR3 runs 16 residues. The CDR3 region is CSVIGRGDSSTDTQYF. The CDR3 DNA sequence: TGCAGCGTTATCGGGAGAGGGGACTCTAGCACAGATACGCAGTATTTT.

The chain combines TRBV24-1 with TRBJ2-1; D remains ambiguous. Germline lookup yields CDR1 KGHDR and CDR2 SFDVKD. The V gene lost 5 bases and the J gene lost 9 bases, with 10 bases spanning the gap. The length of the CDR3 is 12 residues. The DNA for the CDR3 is TGTGCCACCAGTGTCAGCTGGGGTGAGCAGTTCTTC. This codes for CATSVSWGEQFF.

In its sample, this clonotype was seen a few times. Here the CDR3 reads CASSDEVENTEAFF. CDR3 coding DNA: TGTGCCAGCAGTGATGAGGTAGAAAACACTGAAGCTTTCTTT. The chain is built from TRBV2 and TRBJ1-1, with D uncertain. Trimming pared 3 bases from V and 2 bases from J, leaving 10 bases between. The CDR3 length is 14 residues. The germline V gene encodes CDR1 SNHLY and CDR2 FYNNEI. The full variable domain, its missing parts supplied by reference TRBV2 and TRBJ1-1, is EPEVTQTPSHQVTQMGQEVILRCVPISNHLYFYWYRQILGQKVEFLVSFYNNEISEKSEIFDDQFSVERPDGSNFTLKIRSTKLEDSAMYFCASSDEVENTEAFFGQGTRLTVV.

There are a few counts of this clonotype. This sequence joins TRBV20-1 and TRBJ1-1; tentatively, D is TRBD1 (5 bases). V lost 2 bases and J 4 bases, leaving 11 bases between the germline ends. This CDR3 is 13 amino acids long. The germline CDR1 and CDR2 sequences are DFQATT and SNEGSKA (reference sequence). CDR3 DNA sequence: TGCAGTGCTAGACAGGGTCCGGTCACTGAAGCTTTCTTT. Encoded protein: CSARQGPVTEAFF.

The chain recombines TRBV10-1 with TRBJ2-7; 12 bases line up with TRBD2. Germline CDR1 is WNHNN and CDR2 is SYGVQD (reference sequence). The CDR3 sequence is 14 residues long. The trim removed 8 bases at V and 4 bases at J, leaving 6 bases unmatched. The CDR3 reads CASPRLAGDYEQYV. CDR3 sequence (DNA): TGCGCCAGCCCCAGACTAGCGGGGGATTACGAGCAGTACGTC.

The CDR3 nucleotides read TGTGCCAGCAGCTTAAACGCTCCGACTAGCGGGACCTACGAGCAGTACTTC. Encoded protein: CASSLNAPTSGTYEQYF. J is TRBJ2-7 and V is TRBV11-2; 11 bases align to TRBD2. Germline V CDR1 and CDR2: SGHAT, FQNNGV. V lost 2 bases and J lost 2; bases outside the gene matches: 8. This CDR3 contains 17 residues.

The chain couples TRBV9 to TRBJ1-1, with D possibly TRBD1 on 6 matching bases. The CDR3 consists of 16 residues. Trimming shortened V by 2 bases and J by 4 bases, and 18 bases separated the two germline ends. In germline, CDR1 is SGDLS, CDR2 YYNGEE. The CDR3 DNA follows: TGTGCCAGCAGCGTGGGGACACAGATCGGTGGCACTGAAGCTTTCTTT. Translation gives CASSVGTQIGGTEAFF.

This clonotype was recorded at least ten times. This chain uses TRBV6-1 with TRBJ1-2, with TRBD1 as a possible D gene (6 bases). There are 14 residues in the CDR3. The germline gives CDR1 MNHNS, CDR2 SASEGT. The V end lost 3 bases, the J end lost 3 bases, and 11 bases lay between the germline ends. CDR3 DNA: TGTGCCAGCAGTGATTCCAGGGGTGACTATGGCTACACCTTC. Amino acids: CASSDSRGDYGYTF.

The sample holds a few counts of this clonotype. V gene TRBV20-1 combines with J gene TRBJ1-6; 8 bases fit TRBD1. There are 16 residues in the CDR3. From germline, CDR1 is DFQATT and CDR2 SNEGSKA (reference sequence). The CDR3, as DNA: TGCAGCGCGGACAGGGTGGTATTCTCCTATAATTCACCCCTCCACTTT. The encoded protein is CSADRVVFSYNSPLHF.

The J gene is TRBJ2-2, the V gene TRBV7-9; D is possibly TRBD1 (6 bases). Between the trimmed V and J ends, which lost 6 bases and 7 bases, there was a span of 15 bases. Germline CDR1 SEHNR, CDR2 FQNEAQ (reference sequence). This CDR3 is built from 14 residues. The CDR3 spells CASSSTGRGGELFF. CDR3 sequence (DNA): TGTGCCAGCAGTTCCACAGGGAGAGGCGGGGAGCTGTTTTTT.

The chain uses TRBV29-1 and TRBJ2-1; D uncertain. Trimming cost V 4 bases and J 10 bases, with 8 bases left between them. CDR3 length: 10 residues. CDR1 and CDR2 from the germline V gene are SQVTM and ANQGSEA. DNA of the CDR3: TGCAGCGTTGGATGGGCGGAGCAGTTCTTC. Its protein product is CSVGWAEQFF.

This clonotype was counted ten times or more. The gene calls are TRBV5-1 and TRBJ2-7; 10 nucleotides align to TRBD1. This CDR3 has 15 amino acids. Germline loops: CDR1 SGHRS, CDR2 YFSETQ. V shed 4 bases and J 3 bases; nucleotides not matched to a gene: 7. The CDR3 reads CASSPWTGGGYEQYV. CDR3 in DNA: TGCGCCAGCAGCCCCTGGACAGGGGGGGGCTACGAGCAGTACGTC.

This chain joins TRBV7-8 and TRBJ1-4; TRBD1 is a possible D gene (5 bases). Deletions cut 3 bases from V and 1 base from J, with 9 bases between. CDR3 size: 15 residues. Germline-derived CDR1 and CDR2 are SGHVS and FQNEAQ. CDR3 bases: TGTGCCAGCAGCTTTTTCCAGGGAACTAATGAAAAACTGTTTTTT. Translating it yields CASSFFQGTNEKLFF.